Reported below is one TCR beta chain. Its specificity is not known. A CD45RA-negative memory subset and a CD45RA+ naive subset were separated from the CD4+ cells. These data come from a study of shared clonotypes between healthy human individuals. Study overall: Plates per donor: three CD4 naive, three CD4 memory, two CD8 naive, one CD8 memory. Notes on the study in general: Non-shared clonotypes had lower generation probabilities than those shared by all four donors. It was observed that roughly 5.1% of naive CD4 clonotypes were shared across several donors.

The V end lost 3 bases, the J end lost 2 bases, and 10 bases lay between the germline ends. The germline V gene has CDR1 LNHDA and CDR2 SQIVND (reference sequence). The CDR3 spans 14 residues. The table came from immunoSEQ multiplex PCR; TCRdb's copy has only in-frame clones and leaves some out. This sample has over 2 million clones; roughly 94% occur once, and the top ten carry 0.13%. Sample: naive CD4+ T cells sorted from blood. Subset indicated: CD45RA+ positively selected. This TCR was sampled from a man younger than 35 in good health. This chain joins TRBV19 and TRBJ2-5, with D perhaps matching TRBD2 (6 bases). In DNA, the CDR3 is TGTGCCAGTAGTATGTGGGGGGTACAAGAGACCCAGTACTTC. Its translation is CASSMWGVQETQYF.